The clone carrying this T cell receptor beta chain was found many times. What it binds is unknown. This sample was taken from a study of CD8 T cells in ankylosing spondylitis. The study, taken as a whole, reports: Earlier work had already found some motif variants in reactive arthritis synovial fluid and blood.

The germline V and J ends were trimmed by 0 bases and 2 bases, with 8 bases remaining between them. In germline, CDR1 is DFQATT, CDR2 SNEGSKA (reference sequence). The CDR3 covers 13 residues. TCRdb re-called the 5' RACE reads with MiXCR, one entry per CDR3 protein. Of 250,000 to 400,000 distinct CDR3 sequences listed, around 10% are singletons. Material for sequencing was blood, either unsorted or a sorted T cell fraction (not recorded which). The clonotype originates from a female donor with ankylosing spondylitis or in good health (not recorded which). The J gene is TRBJ2-7, the V gene TRBV20-1, with D maybe TRBD2 (6 bases). The CDR3 spells CSARERGTYEQYF. CDR3 DNA sequence: TGCAGTGCTAGAGAGCGGGGAACCTACGAGCAGTACTTC.